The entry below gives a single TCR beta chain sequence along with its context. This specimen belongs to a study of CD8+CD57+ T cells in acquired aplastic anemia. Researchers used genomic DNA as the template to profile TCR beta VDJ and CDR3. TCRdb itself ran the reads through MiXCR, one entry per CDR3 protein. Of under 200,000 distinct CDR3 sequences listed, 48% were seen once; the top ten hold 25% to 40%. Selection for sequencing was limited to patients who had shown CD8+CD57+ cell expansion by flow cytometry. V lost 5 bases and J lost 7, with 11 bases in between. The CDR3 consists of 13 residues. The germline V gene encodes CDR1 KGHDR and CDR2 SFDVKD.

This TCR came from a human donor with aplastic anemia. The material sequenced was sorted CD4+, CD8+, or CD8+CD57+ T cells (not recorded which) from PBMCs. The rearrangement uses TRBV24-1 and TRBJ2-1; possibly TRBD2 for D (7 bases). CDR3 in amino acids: CATSGGGANEQFF. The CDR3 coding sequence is TGTGCCACCAGTGGAGGGGGGGCAAATGAGCAGTTCTTC.